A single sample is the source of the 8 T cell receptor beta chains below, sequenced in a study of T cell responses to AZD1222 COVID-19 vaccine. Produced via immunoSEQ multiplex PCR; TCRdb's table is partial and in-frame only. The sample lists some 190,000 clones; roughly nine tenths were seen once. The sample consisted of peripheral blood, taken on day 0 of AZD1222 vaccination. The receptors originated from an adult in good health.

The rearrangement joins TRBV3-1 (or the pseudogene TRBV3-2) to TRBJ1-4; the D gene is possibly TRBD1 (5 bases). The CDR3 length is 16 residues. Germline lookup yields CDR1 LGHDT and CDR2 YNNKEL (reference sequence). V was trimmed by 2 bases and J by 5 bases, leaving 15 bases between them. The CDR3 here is CASSQFIGGLNEKLFF. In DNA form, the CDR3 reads TGTGCCAGCAGCCAATTCATTGGGGGTTTGAATGAAAAACTGTTTTTT.

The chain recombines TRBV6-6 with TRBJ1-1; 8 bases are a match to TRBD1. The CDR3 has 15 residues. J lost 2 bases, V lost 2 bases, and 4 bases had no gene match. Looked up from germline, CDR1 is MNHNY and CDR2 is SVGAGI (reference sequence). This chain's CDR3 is CASSYRTGTNTEAFF. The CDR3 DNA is TGTGCCAGCAGTTACCGGACAGGGACTAACACTGAAGCTTTCTTT.

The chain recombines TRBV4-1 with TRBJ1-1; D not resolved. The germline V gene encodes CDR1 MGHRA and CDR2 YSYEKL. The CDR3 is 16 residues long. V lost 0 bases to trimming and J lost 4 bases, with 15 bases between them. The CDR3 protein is CASSQDRLGRITEAFF. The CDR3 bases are TGCGCCAGCAGCCAAGATCGCCTGGGAAGGATCACTGAAGCTTTCTTT.

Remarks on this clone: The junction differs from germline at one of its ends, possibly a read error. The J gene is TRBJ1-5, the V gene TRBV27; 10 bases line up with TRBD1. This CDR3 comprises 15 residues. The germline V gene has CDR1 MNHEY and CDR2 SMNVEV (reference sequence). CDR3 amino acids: CAGSGGDRGHQPQHF. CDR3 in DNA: TGTGCCGGCAGCGGTGGGGACAGGGGCCATCAGCCCCAGCATTTT.

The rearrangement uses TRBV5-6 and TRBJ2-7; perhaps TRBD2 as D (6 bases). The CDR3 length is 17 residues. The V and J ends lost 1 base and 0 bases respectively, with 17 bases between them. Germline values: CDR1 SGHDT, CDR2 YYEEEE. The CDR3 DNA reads TGTGCCAGCAGCTTGCTGTTCGGCGGGATGGGCTCCTACGAGCAGTACGTC. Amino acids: CASSLLFGGMGSYEQYV.

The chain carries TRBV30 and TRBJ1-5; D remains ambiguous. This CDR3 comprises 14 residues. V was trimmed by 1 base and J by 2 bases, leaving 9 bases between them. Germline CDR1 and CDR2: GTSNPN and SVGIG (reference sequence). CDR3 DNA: TGTGCCTGGAGTGCGGGGATGGGCAATCAGCCCCAGCATTTT. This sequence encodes CAWSAGMGNQPQHF.

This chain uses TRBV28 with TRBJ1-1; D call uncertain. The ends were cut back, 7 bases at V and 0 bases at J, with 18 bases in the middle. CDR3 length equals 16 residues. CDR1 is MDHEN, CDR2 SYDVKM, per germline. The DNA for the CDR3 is TGTGCCAGCACCTCTTTCGGGAGCCATATGAACACTGAAGCTTTCTTT. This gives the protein CASTSFGSHMNTEAFF.

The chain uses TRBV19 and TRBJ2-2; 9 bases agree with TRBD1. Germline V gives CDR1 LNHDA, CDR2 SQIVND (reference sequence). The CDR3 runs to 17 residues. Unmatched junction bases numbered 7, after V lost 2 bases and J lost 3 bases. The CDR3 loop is CASSIPTGGVDTGELFF. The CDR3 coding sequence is TGTGCCAGTAGTATACCCACAGGGGGCGTCGACACCGGGGAGCTGTTTTTT.